This is a list of T cell receptor beta chains from one sample in a study. Each CDR3 protein is one row after TCRdb ran MiXCR on the 5' RACE reads. This sample carries roughly 470 distinct CDR3 sequences, approximately 20% of them seen once, and the ten largest clones take 22%. The sample consisted of central memory T cells from blood PBMCs. These receptors were obtained from a male donor with HIV. Both conserved end residues are part of each CDR3. A D gene is named only where the DNA matches it firmly.

TRBV11-2,TRBD2,CASSSRAGGQGNTQYF
TRBV6-2/TRBV6-3,TRBD2,CASRGTSNAGELFF
TRBV12-5,-,CASGWSGNMNTEAFF
TRBV5-4,TRBD2,CASSLGLAGLNEQFF
TRBV7-9,-,CASSLEGFTQYF
TRBV7-9,-,CATRATSYNEQFF
TRBV20-1,TRBD2,CSARDGGEVSTGEPFF
TRBV2,-,CASSLSRTSPYEQYF
TRBV5-1,-,CASSPGGGPSTDTQYF
TRBV7-2,TRBD1,CASSLQGGQGANGDTQYF
TRBV5-1,-,CASSLDSGGDEQFF
TRBV11-1,-,CASSLSVTFSYNEQFF
TRBV10-3,TRBD1,CAIRAGQGLNTEAFF
TRBV4-1,-,CASSQPETTKQYF
TRBV30,TRBD1,CAWSVGTVNQPQHF
TRBV11-1,-,CASSFDGNQPQHF
TRBV16,-,CASSPTNQPQHF
TRBV11-3,TRBD1,CASSLRQGENSPLHF
TRBV10-3,-,CAISHPDRTYEQYF
TRBV29-1,-,CSVPRTNTQYF
TRBV5-4,TRBD2,CASSLTSGGAGEQFF
TRBV5-1,-,CASSVGHSGAYEQYF
TRBV15,-,CATSRGGGPYEQYF
TRBV3-1,-,CASSQRYSVEQYF
TRBV9,TRBD2,CASSVGAGLAGGGETQYF
TRBV6-5,TRBD2,CASSYMTSGSLDEQFF
TRBV7-9,-,CASSIGAAYEQYF
TRBV7-9,-,CASSPTPGNTEAFF
TRBV6-1,-,CASSGRVGMNTEAFF
TRBV5-1,-,CASSPGVDTQYF
TRBV20-1,-,CSARDQGGTDTQYF
TRBV19,TRBD1,CASRAGGQVNTEAFF
TRBV7-2,-,CASSLSETYSNQPQHF
TRBV5-6,-,CASSLGAGPVTDTQYF
TRBV7-9,-,CASSSPPGGGADSPLHF
TRBV7-9,-,CASSLAGSGQQETQYF
TRBV28,-,CASSSPDTQYF
TRBV7-6,TRBD1,CASSHQGTGNEQYF
TRBV9,TRBD2,CASSSTGLASYEQYF
TRBV30,-,CAWSAAGRGSPLHF
TRBV7-9,-,CSGGWSTDTQYF
TRBV4-1,TRBD2,CASLQREGVGELFF
TRBV4-1,TRBD1,CASSREDRGTLHEQFF
TRBV5-1,-,CASSLESVSSYEQYF
TRBV28,TRBD1,CASSSNGQGHSPLHF
TRBV7-9,-,CASGGLAGELFF
TRBV4-1,-,CASSLVEGGGSGNTIYF
TRBV5-1,TRBD2,CASSPMGTRDEQYF